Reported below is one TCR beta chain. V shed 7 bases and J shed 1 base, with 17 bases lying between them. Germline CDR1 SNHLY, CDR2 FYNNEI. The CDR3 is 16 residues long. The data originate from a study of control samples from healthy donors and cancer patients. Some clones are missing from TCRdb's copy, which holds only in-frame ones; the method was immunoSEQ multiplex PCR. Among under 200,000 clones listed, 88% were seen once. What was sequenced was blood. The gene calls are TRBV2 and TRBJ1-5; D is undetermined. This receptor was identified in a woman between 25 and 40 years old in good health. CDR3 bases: TGTGCCAGCAAGGCCGCAAGCTTAGACAGCAATCAGCCCCAGCATTTT. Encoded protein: CASKAASLDSNQPQHF.